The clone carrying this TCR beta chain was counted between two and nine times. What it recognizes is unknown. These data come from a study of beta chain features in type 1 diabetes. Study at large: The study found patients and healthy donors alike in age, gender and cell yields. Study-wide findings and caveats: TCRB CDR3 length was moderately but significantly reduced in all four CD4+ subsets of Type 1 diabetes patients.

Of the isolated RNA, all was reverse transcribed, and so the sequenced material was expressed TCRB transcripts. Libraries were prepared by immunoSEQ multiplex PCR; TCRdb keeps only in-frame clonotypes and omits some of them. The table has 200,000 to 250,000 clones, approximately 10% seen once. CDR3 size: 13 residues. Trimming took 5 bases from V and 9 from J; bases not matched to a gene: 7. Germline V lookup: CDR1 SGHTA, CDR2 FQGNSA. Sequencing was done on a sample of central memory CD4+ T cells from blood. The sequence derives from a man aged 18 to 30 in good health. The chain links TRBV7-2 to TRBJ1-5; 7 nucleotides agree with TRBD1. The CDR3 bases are TGTGCCAGCAGCCCTGACAGGGTGTCGCCCCAGCATTTT. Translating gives CASSPDRVSPQHF.